The clone carrying this T cell receptor (beta chain) appeared once. Its target is not known. Assay: immunoSEQ multiplex PCR; the TCRdb copy retains only in-frame clones and omits some. The top ten clones hold approximately 2.2% of a sample with 15,000 to 20,000 clones, around 80% of them seen once. Trimming shortened V by 0 bases and J by 3 bases, and 15 bases separated the two germline ends. The germline V gene encodes CDR1 WSHSY and CDR2 SAAADI. CDR3 length equals 16 residues. This sample was included in a study of PD-1 blockade in classical Hodgkin lymphoma. General study results and limits: Those patients who began receiving nivolumab less than 1 year after ASCT had lower diversity, and they were excluded.

Time point in this sample: cycle 4 day 1 (C4D1), after five to seven weeks of nivolumab. All trial patients relapsed after autologous stem cell transplantation. Researchers report purifying CD4+ T cells from thawed PBMCs by magnetic negative selection. This chain connects TRBV10-2 to TRBJ2-7; no clear D gene. The sequence was collected from a human donor with classical Hodgkin lymphoma. The sequenced sample was CD4+ T cells from blood, obtained before the fourth cycle of nivolumab. The DNA for the CDR3 is TGCGCCAGCAGTGAGTCCGGAACCTACACCTACTACGAGCAGTACTTC. It is translated as CASSESGTYTYYEQYF.